Presented here are 5 T cell receptor beta chains from one specimen sequenced in a study of radiotherapy plus CTLA-4 blockade in lung cancer. Sequencing was performed with immunoSEQ multiplex PCR; in TCRdb, only in-frame clones are kept and a portion is missing. The sample lists tens of thousands of clones; roughly 86% were seen once. Sequencing was performed on peripheral blood, taken from a patient treated with radiotherapy plus ipilimumab. These TCRs come from a human donor with non-small cell lung cancer who had a partial response to radiotherapy plus ipilimumab.

The J gene is TRBJ1-5, the V gene TRBV11-2; the D gene is possibly TRBD1 (6 bases). Germline assignment: CDR1 SGHAT and CDR2 FQNNGV. The CDR3 has 12 residues. Trimming cost V 4 bases and J 6 bases, with 7 bases left between them. The CDR3 spells CASSSQGQPQHF. The CDR3 DNA reads TGTGCCAGCAGCTCACAGGGTCAGCCCCAGCATTTT.

The chain uses TRBV7-8 and TRBJ2-3, with D possibly matching TRBD2 (6 bases). The CDR3 is made up of 14 amino acids. Germline loops: CDR1 SGHVS, CDR2 FQNEAQ. The V end lost 1 base, the J end lost 5 bases, and 10 bases lay between the germline ends. The CDR3 DNA reads as TGTGCCAGCAGCTTAGTCAGGCGGGAAGATACGCAGTATTTT. Translation: CASSLVRREDTQYF.

This clone was seen more than once but under ten times. This chain links TRBV2 with TRBJ1-1; D call uncertain. CDR1 and CDR2 (germline): SNHLY, FYNNEI. Trimming pared 6 bases from V and 4 bases from J, leaving 9 bases between. CDR3 length: 12 residues. CDR3 residues: CASSLGSTEAFF. CDR3 nucleotides: TGTGCCAGCAGCCTTGGGAGCACTGAAGCTTTCTTT.

The rearrangement joins TRBV9 to TRBJ1-1, with TRBD1 as a possible D gene (6 bases). From germline, CDR1 is SGDLS and CDR2 YYNGEE. V was pared by 7 bases and J by 0 bases, with 13 bases between. The CDR3 extends over 14 amino acids. The CDR3 protein is CASGGGDMNTEAFF. CDR3 nucleotides: TGTGCCAGCGGTGGGGGGGACATGAACACTGAAGCTTTCTTT. Looking up the rest from reference TRBV9 and TRBJ1-1 gives the full variable domain: DSGVTQTPKHLITATGQRVTLRCSPRSGDLSVYWYQQSLDQGLQFLIQYYNGEERAKGNILERFSAQQFPDLHSELNLSSLELGDSALYFCASGGGDMNTEAFFGQGTRLTVV.

The V gene is TRBV28, the J gene TRBJ2-3, with 9 bases aligning to TRBD2. This CDR3 has 16 residues. Germline CDR1 and CDR2: MDHEN and SYDVKM. Losses at the gene ends were 6 bases for V and 3 bases for J; bases not matched to a gene: 10. CDR3 coding DNA: TGTGCCAGCAGCCCCCTCGCGGGAGGGCCGACAGATACGCAGTATTTT. Translated: CASSPLAGGPTDTQYF.